Reported below is one TCR beta chain. The entry originates in a study of T cell changes during pregnancy in multiple sclerosis. Profiling relied on immunoSEQ multiplex PCR, and the TCRdb table lists in-frame clones only, not all of them. The top ten clones hold roughly 2.4% of a sample with roughly 61,000 clones, about 95% of them seen once. Sequences were derived from CD8+ T cells from peripheral blood mononuclear cells, sampled after pregnancy. This TCR was recovered from a female donor with multiple sclerosis, enrolled in a pregnancy study.

The CDR3 spells CASSLFPGGDGYTF. The CDR3 DNA sequence: TGTGCCAGCAGCTTGTTCCCAGGGGGCGATGGCTACACCTTC. This chain connects TRBV5-4 to TRBJ1-2; TRBD1 agrees at 8 bases. The CDR3 is 14 residues long. Germline-derived CDR1 and CDR2 are SGHNT and YYREEE (reference sequence). V lost 1 base to trimming and J lost 6 bases; unmatched junction nucleotides: 5.